This T cell receptor (beta chain) was captured in a study of early T cells in non-severe SARS-CoV-2 infection. Study context: The sequenced material was bulk RNA from unsorted whole blood, and its chains were unpaired.

Study outcomes and limitations: Lookups in VDJdb leaned toward anti-spike CD8 responses and missed private and CD4 specificities.

Separate cDNA molecules each had unique molecular identifiers attached to them. TCRdb independently ran MiXCR on the 5' RACE reads; one entry per CDR3 protein. This sample has more than 85,000 distinct CDR3 sequences, with around a sixth found just once. As regards this clonotype: The target antigen is unknown.

The TCR originated in an adult who was a healthcare worker with PCR-confirmed SARS-CoV-2 infection or an uninfected control (not recorded which). The source was whole blood, collected at baseline.

CDR3 nucleotides: TGTGCCAGCTCACCCGGGACAGGGGGCGATGAGCAGTTCTTC. Translating gives CASSPGTGGDEQFF. The V call is TRBV18, the J call TRBJ2-1; 12 bases match TRBD1. The CDR3 extends over 14 amino acids. V lost 3 bases and J lost 8; bases outside the gene matches: 2. The V gene's germline CDR1 is KGHSH and CDR2 LQKENI.